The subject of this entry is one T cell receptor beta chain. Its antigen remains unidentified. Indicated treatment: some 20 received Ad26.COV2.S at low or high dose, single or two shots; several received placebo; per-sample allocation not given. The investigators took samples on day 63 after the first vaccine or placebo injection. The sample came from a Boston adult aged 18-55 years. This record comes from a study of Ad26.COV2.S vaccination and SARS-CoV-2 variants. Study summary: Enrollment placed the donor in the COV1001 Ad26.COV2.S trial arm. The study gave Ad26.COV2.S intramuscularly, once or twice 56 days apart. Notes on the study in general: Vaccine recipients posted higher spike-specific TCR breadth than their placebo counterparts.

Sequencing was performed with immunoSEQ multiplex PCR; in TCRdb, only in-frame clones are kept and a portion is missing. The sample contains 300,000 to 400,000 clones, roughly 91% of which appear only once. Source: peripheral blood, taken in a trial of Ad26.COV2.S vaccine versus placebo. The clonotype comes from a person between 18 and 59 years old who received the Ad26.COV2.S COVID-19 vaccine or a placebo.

The chain's CDR3 is CASSLSYGPQHF. The CDR3, as DNA: TGTGCCAGCAGTTTATCGTACGGGCCCCAGCATTTT. J is TRBJ1-5 and V is TRBV27; D is unclear. In germline, CDR1 is MNHEY, CDR2 SMNVEV (reference sequence). The CDR3 length is 12 residues. Deletions cut 0 bases from V and 9 bases from J, with 6 bases between.